Below are 18 T cell receptor beta chains sequenced from a single sample in a study of beta chain features in type 1 diabetes. Expressed TCRB transcripts were sequenced because the entire RNA isolate underwent reverse transcription. The table came from immunoSEQ multiplex PCR; TCRdb's copy has only in-frame clones and leaves some out. The data contain about half a million clones, approximately 28% of them singletons. Sequenced: naive CD4+ T cells from blood. The receptors shown here come from a man between 18 and 29 years old in good health.

This clone was seen only a few times. The rearrangement joins TRBV7-2 to TRBJ2-1; weak D call: TRBD2 (5 bases). The ends were cut back, 4 bases at V and 10 bases at J, with 8 bases in the middle. CDR3 size: 11 residues. Germline-derived CDR1 and CDR2 are SGHTA and FQGNSA. CDR3 coding DNA: TGTGCCAGCAGCTCCCGCGGGGAGCAGTTCTTC. This sequence encodes CASSSRGEQFF. The full variable domain, its missing parts supplied by reference TRBV7-2 and TRBJ2-1, is GAGVSQSPSNKVTEKGKDVELRCDPISGHTALYWYRQSLGQGLEFLIYFQGNSAPDKSGLPSDRFSAERTGGSVSTLTIQRTQQEDSAVYLCASSSRGEQFFGPGTRLTVL.

This chain uses TRBV30 with TRBJ2-7, with D uncertain. Trimming removed 5 bases at V and 3 bases at J, with 8 bases between. Germline CDR1 and CDR2: GTSNPN and SVGIG (reference sequence). The CDR3 has 11 amino acids. The CDR3 sequence: CAWGQLYEQYF. In DNA, the CDR3 is TGTGCCTGGGGCCAACTCTACGAGCAGTACTTC. Full variable domain (remainder filled in from reference TRBV30 and TRBJ2-7): SQTIHQWPATLVQPVGSPLSLECTVEGTSNPNLYWYRQAAGRGLQLLFYSVGIGQISSEVPQNLSASRPQDRQFILSSKKLLLSDSGFYLCAWGQLYEQYFGPGTRLTVT.

A note on this clone: Germline and junction disagree at one end, which may indicate a read error. Other DNA sequences in the same sample also yield this CDR3. The chain links TRBV30 to TRBJ2-5; D is ambiguous. Per the germline V gene, CDR1 is GTSNPN and CDR2 is SVGIG (reference sequence). This CDR3 contains 11 residues. CDR3 sequence (DNA): TGTGCCTGGACAGAACAAGAGACCCAATACTTC. Its translation is CAWTEQETQYF.

This clone was counted a few times. The chain uses TRBV28 and TRBJ2-1, with a weak D call TRBD1 (6 bases). Per germline, CDR1 MDHEN and CDR2 SYDVKM. The CDR3 is 15 amino acids. The V and J ends lost 7 bases and 1 base respectively, with 14 bases between them. The CDR3 coding sequence is TGTGCCAGCACCCCCGCGAGGGGGTCCTACAATGAGCAGTTCTTC. Its protein is CASTPARGSYNEQFF. Filled out from reference TRBV28 and TRBJ2-1, the complete variable domain reads DVKVTQSSRYLVKRTGEKVFLECVQDMDHENMFWYRQDPGLGLRLIYFSYDVKMKEKGDIPEGYSVSREKKERFSLILESASTNQTSMYLCASTPARGSYNEQFFGPGTRLTVL.

The table lists this clone with a few counts. The gene calls are TRBV25-1 and TRBJ1-5, with unresolved D. Germline V gene data show CDR1 as MGHDK and CDR2 as SYGVNS. The CDR3 is 15 amino acids. Between the trimmed V and J ends, which lost 6 bases and 5 bases, there was a span of 17 bases. The CDR3 DNA sequence: TGTGCCAGCAGCCCGCAACCCGGAGCGGATCAGCCCCAGCATTTT. It encodes CASSPQPGADQPQHF.

This clone has just a few counts. J is TRBJ2-1 and V is TRBV4-1; 7 positions agree with TRBD1. Germline CDR1 reads MGHRA; CDR2 reads YSYEKL. The CDR3 is 16 amino acids. The ends lost 4 bases at V and 0 bases at J; junction bases unmatched: 6. CDR3 amino acids: CASSPTGQLSYNEQFF. The CDR3 nucleotides read TGCGCCAGCAGCCCTACGGGACAGCTCTCCTACAATGAGCAGTTCTTC.

The genes are TRBV25-1 and TRBJ2-7; 8 nucleotides line up with TRBD1. This CDR3 is built from 14 residues. Germline values: CDR1 MGHDK, CDR2 SYGVNS. Trimming took 3 bases from V and 7 from J; bases not matched to a gene: 8. DNA for the CDR3: TGTGCCAGCAGTGAGGTGGACAGGGCCAGTGAGCAGTACTTC. It yields the protein CASSEVDRASEQYF.

The gene calls are TRBV5-6 and TRBJ2-5; D possibly corresponds to TRBD2 (6 bases). Germline-derived CDR1 and CDR2 are SGHDT and YYEEEE. Trimming cost V 4 bases and J 0 bases, with 10 bases left between them. The CDR3 runs 14 residues. The CDR3 loop is CASSRRLDQETQYF. In DNA, the CDR3 is TGTGCCAGCAGCCGTAGACTAGACCAAGAGACCCAGTACTTC.

This clone has more than one count but fewer than ten. This chain joins TRBV30 and TRBJ2-6; D unclear. V was pared by 6 bases and J by 0 bases, with 9 bases between. CDR3 length: 14 amino acids. Germline V lookup: CDR1 GTSNPN, CDR2 SVGIG (reference sequence). The DNA for the CDR3 is TGTGCCTGTTCTCGTCCCTCTGGGGCCAACGTCCTGACTTTC. Translating gives CACSRPSGANVLTF. Full variable domain (outside the CDR3, taken from reference TRBV30 and TRBJ2-6): SQTIHQWPATLVQPVGSPLSLECTVEGTSNPNLYWYRQAAGRGLQLLFYSVGIGQISSEVPQNLSASRPQDRQFILSSKKLLLSDSGFYLCACSRPSGANVLTFGAGSRLTVL.

This clone was counted only a few times. The chain couples TRBV30 to TRBJ2-5; no definite D call. The V end lost 0 bases, the J end lost 1 base, and 9 bases lay between the germline ends. The CDR3 sequence is 14 residues long. Germline assignment: CDR1 GTSNPN and CDR2 SVGIG (reference sequence). CDR3 bases: TGTGCCTGGAGTGTAAGTCAGGCCCAAGAGACCCAGTACTTC. Its translation: CAWSVSQAQETQYF.

The J gene is TRBJ2-3, the V gene TRBV7-3; D not resolved. V was pared by 2 bases and J by 7 bases, with 7 bases between. The length of the CDR3 is 12 residues. CDR1 SGHTA and CDR2 FQGTGA come from the germline V gene. CDR3 amino acids: CASSLSGYTQYF. The CDR3 DNA follows: TGTGCCAGCAGCTTATCCGGGTATACGCAGTATTTT.

CDR3 in DNA: TGTGCCAGCAGCCCCCAGGGCTACGAGCAGTACTTC. Encoded protein: CASSPQGYEQYF. The V gene is TRBV11-2, the J gene TRBJ2-7, with D possibly being TRBD1 (5 bases). V lost 5 bases, J lost 3 bases, and 8 bases lay in between. Per germline, CDR1 SGHAT and CDR2 FQNNGV. The CDR3 has 12 residues.

A few counts support this clone. This rearrangement joins TRBV15 to TRBJ2-7; tentatively, D is TRBD1 (6 bases). With 3 bases removed from V and 5 bases from J, the gap between germline ends came to 11 bases. The germline V gene has CDR1 LNHNV and CDR2 YYDKDF (reference sequence). This CDR3 is 13 amino acids long. CDR3 DNA: TGTGCCACCAGCAGGGGGGCGACAGACGAGCAGTACTTC. Its translation is CATSRGATDEQYF.

This clone was found a few times. The V gene is TRBV7-2, the J gene TRBJ2-5, with TRBD1 as a possible D gene (6 bases). V shed 4 bases and J shed 5 bases, with 23 bases lying between them. CDR3 length: 17 residues. From germline, CDR1 is SGHTA and CDR2 FQGNSA. The DNA for the CDR3 is TGTGCCAGCAGCTCGAGTCCTCACAGGGTCCGGGGTGAGACCCAGTACTTC. Protein sequence: CASSSSPHRVRGETQYF.

This clone has a handful of counts. The CDR3 nucleotides are TGCAGCGTTGAAGGGCTAGGGGGCCTCGGGGAGCTGTTTTTT. Its protein product is CSVEGLGGLGELFF. The J gene is TRBJ2-2, the V gene TRBV29-1; 7 nucleotides line up with TRBD1. The CDR3 has 14 residues. Germline V gene sequence: CDR1 SQVTM, CDR2 ANQGSEA. Trimming removed 1 base from V and 7 bases from J; junction bases left unmatched: 6.

This clone has a handful of counts. The J gene is TRBJ1-1, the V gene TRBV29-1; no firm D call. Trimming pared 8 bases from V and 4 bases from J, leaving 17 bases between. Looked up from germline, CDR1 is SQVTM and CDR2 is ANQGSEA. The CDR3 consists of 13 residues. The CDR3 bases are TGCAGCTATCGGGCCTCGCGGACCACTGAAGCTTTCTTT. Its translation: CSYRASRTTEAFF.

The rearrangement links TRBV30 to TRBJ1-4, with D possibly matching TRBD1 (5 bases). There are 14 residues in the CDR3. V lost 4 bases and J lost 8, with 17 bases in between. Germline V lookup: CDR1 GTSNPN, CDR2 SVGIG (reference sequence). CDR3 loop: CAWTVRGRGEKLFF. The CDR3 coding sequence is TGTGCCTGGACCGTCCGGGGACGTGGGGAAAAACTGTTTTTT.

This clone was seen a handful of times. V and J are TRBV29-1 and TRBJ2-6; the D gene is possibly TRBD1 (7 bases). Germline assignment: CDR1 SQVTM and CDR2 ANQGSEA. Trimming cost V 7 bases and J 0 bases, with 13 bases left between them. There are 15 residues in the CDR3. CDR3 loop: CSARQGLSGANVLTF. The CDR3 DNA sequence: TGCAGCGCCCGACAGGGACTCTCTGGGGCCAACGTCCTGACTTTC. Filled out from reference TRBV29-1 and TRBJ2-6, the complete variable domain reads SAVISQKPSRDICQRGTSLTIQCQVDSQVTMMFWYRQQPGQSLTLIATANQGSEATYESGFVIDKFPISRPNLTFSTLTVSNMSPEDSSIYLCSARQGLSGANVLTFGAGSRLTVL.